This T cell receptor beta chain is from a study of blood T cell repertoires in COVID-19. TCRdb's copy holds only in-frame clones and misses some; the assay was immunoSEQ multiplex PCR. There are around 340,000 clones in the sample; around nine tenths occur only once, and about 3.9% lies in the top ten. The CDR3 length is 13 residues. Unmatched junction bases numbered 4, after V lost 6 bases and J lost 6 bases. The germline CDR1 and CDR2 sequences are LNHDA and SQIVND (reference sequence). The receptor was derived from a woman aged 60 to 75 with COVID-19, enrolled during active disease. The V gene is TRBV19, the J gene TRBJ1-5, with 8 nucleotides matching TRBD1. Sequenced: peripheral blood. In nucleotides, the CDR3 is TGTGCCAGTAGGGTACAGGGGGTTCAGCCCCAGCATTTT. Amino acids: CASRVQGVQPQHF. The variable domain in full, with the rest retrieved from reference TRBV19 and TRBJ1-5, is DGGITQSPKYLFRKEGQNVTLSCEQNLNHDAMYWYRQDPGQGLRLIYYSQIVNDFQKGDIAEGYSVSREKKESFPLTVTSAQKNPTAFYLCASRVQGVQPQHFGDGTRLSIL.